This T cell receptor (beta chain) appears in the sequencing data of a study of blood T cells in healthy people across ages. For the second PCR, which ran for about 7 to 11 cycles, a sample-barcoded 5' primer and a J-beta primer mix were used. There were at least 3 million CDR3-containing paired-end reads obtained from each sample. MiXCR, run by TCRdb on the 5' RACE reads, gives a single entry per CDR3 protein. This sample yields 1.5 million to 1.8 million distinct CDR3 sequences, of which 42% are seen a single time; more than 4% belongs to the top ten. Germline V gene lookup returns CDR1 SGDLS and CDR2 YYNGEE. The CDR3 consists of 16 residues. J was trimmed by 3 bases and V by 0 bases; bases with no gene match: 6.

The chain carries TRBV9 and TRBJ2-1; TRBD2 matches at 7 bases. The clonotype comes from a woman aged 18-30 years in good health. Specimen: blood. For the CDR3, the DNA is TGTGCCAGCAGCGTAGTAGCGGGTTCCCTCTACAATGAGCAGTTCTTC. Its translation: CASSVVAGSLYNEQFF.